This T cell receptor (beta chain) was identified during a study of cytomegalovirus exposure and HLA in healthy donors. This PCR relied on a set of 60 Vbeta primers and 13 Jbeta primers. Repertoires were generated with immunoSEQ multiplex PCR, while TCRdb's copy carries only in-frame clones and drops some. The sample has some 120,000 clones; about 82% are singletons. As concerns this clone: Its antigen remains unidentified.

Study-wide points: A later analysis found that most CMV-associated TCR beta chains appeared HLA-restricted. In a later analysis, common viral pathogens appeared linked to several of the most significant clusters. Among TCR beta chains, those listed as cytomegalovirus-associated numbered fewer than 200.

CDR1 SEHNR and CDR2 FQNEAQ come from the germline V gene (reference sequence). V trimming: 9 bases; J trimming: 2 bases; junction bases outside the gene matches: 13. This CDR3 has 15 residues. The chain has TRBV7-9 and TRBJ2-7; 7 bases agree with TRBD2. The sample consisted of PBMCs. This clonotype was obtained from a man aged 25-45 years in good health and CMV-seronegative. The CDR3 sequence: CASRSLGRGAYEQYF. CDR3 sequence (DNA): TGTGCCAGTCGCAGCCTGGGACGGGGGGCCTACGAGCAGTACTTC.